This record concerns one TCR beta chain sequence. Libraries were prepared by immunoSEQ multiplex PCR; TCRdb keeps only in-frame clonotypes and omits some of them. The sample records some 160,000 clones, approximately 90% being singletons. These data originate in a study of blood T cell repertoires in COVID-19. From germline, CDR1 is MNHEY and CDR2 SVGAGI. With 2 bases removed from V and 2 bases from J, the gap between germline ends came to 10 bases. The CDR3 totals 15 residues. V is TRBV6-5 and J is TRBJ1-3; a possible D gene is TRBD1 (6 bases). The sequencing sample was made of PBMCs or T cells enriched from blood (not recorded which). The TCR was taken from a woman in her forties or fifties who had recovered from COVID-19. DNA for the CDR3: TGTGCCAGCAGTTACCAGGGGAAGGCTGGAAACACCATATATTTT. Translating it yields CASSYQGKAGNTIYF.